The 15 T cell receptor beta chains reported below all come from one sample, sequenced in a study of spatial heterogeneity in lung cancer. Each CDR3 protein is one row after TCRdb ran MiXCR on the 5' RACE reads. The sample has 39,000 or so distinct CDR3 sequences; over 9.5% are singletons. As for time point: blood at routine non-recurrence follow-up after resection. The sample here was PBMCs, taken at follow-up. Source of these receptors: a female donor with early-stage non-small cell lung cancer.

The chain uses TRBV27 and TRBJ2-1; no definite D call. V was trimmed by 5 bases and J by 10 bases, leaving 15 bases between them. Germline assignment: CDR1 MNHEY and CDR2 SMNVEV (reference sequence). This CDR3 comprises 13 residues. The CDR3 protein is CASSPIQRDEQFF. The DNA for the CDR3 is TGTGCCAGCAGTCCGATTCAGCGAGACGAGCAGTTCTTC.

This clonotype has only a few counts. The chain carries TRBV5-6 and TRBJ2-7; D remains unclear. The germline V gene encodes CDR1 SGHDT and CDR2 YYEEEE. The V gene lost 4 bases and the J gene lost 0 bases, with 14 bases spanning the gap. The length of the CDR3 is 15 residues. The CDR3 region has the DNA TGTGCCAGCAGCCCCTTTGGCGGAAACTCCTACGAGCAGTACTTC. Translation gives CASSPFGGNSYEQYF.

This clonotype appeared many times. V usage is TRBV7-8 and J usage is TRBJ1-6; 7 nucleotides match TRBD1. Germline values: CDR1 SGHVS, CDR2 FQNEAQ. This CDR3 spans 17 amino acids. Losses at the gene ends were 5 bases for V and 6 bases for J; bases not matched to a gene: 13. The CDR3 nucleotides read TGTGCCAGCAGCGATCACTCCGGGACAGCTTTTAATTCACCCCTCCACTTT. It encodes CASSDHSGTAFNSPLHF.

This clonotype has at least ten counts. CDR3 nucleotide sequence: TGTGCCAGCAGTTTAATCGCGGGGGCAGGGGGGAATTCACCCCTCCACTTT. This translates into CASSLIAGAGGNSPLHF. The gene calls are TRBV28 and TRBJ1-6; 7 nucleotides line up with TRBD1. Germline V gene data show CDR1 as MDHEN and CDR2 as SYDVKM. The CDR3 is 17 amino acids. After removal of 2 bases from V and 7 bases from J, the junction contained 11 bases not matched to a gene. The whole variable domain, remainder taken from reference TRBV28 and TRBJ1-6, is DVKVTQSSRYLVKRTGEKVFLECVQDMDHENMFWYRQDPGLGLRLIYFSYDVKMKEKGDIPEGYSVSREKKERFSLILESASTNQTSMYLCASSLIAGAGGNSPLHFGNGTRLTVT.

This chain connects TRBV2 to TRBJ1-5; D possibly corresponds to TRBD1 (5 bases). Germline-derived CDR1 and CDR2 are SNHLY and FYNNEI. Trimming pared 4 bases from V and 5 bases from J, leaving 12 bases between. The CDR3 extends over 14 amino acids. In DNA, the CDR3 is TGTGCCAGCAGTGGAACAGGAGGGGATCAGCCCCAGCATTTT. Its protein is CASSGTGGDQPQHF.

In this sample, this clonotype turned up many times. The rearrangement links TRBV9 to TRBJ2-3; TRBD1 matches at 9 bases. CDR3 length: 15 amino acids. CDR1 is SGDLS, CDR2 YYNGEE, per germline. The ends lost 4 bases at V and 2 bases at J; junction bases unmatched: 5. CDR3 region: CASSQRTGATDTQYF. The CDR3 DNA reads TGTGCCAGCAGCCAGCGGACAGGGGCCACAGATACGCAGTATTTT. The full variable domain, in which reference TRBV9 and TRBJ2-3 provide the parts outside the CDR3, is DSGVTQTPKHLITATGQRVTLRCSPRSGDLSVYWYQQSLDQGLQFLIQYYNGEERAKGNILERFSAQQFPDLHSELNLSSLELGDSALYFCASSQRTGATDTQYFGPGTRLTVL.

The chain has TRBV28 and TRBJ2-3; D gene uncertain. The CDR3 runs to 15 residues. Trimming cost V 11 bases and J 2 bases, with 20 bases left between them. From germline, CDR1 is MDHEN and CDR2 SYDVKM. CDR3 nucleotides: TGTGCCGGCACCCCTCTCGGCTTTCACACAGATACGCAGTATTTT. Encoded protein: CAGTPLGFHTDTQYF.

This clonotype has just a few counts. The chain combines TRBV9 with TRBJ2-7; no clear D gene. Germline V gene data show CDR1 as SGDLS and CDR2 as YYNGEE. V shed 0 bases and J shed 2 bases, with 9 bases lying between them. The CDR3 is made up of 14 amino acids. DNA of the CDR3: TGTGCCAGCAGCGTAGGTGACGCCACCTACGAGCAGTACTTC. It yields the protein CASSVGDATYEQYF.

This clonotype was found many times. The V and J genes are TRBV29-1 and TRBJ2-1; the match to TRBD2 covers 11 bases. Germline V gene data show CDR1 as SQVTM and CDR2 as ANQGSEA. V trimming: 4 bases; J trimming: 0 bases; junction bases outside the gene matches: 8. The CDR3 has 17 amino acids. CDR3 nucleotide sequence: TGCAGCGTTGCTCGGAGGCTAGCGGGGGGCTCCTACAATGAGCAGTTCTTC. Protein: CSVARRLAGGSYNEQFF.

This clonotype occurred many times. CDR3 protein: CASSYSKFSTGPPAPPEAFF. CDR3 bases: TGTGCCAGCAGTTACTCGAAATTTAGTACAGGACCCCCGGCCCCGCCTGAAGCTTTCTTT. The chain links TRBV6-2 or TRBV6-3 to TRBJ1-1; D possibly corresponds to TRBD1 (5 bases). Germline V gives CDR1 MNHEY, CDR2 SVGEGT. The CDR3 is made up of 20 amino acids. V was clipped by 0 bases and J by 6 bases, with 29 bases between them.

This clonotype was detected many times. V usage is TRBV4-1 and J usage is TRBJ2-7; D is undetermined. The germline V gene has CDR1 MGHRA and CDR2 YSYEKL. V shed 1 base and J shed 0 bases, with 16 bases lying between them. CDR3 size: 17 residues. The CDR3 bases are TGCGCCAGCAGCCAAGTTGATATGGGGTTCTCCTCCTACGAGCAGTACTTC. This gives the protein CASSQVDMGFSSYEQYF.

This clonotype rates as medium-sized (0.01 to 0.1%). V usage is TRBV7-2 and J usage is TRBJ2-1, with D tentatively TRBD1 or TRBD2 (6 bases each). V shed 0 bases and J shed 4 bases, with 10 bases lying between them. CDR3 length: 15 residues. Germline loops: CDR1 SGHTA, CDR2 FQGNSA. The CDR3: CASSLAGGQYNEQFF. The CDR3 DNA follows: TGTGCCAGCAGCTTAGCGGGGGGCCAATACAATGAGCAGTTCTTC.

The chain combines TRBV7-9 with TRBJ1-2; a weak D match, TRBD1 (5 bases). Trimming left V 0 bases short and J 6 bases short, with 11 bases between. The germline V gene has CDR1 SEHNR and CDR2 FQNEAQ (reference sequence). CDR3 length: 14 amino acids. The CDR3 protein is CASSLARQGNGYTF. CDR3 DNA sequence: TGTGCCAGCAGCTTAGCGCGTCAGGGAAATGGCTACACCTTC.

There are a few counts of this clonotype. The CDR3 loop reads CASSYTPLIGELFF. The CDR3 bases are TGTGCCAGCAGTTACACCCCTCTCATCGGGGAGCTGTTTTTT. This sequence joins TRBV6-5 and TRBJ2-2, with no clear D. Between the trimmed V and J ends, which lost 2 bases and 7 bases, there was a span of 11 bases. The CDR3 spans 14 residues. From germline, CDR1 is MNHEY and CDR2 SVGAGI.

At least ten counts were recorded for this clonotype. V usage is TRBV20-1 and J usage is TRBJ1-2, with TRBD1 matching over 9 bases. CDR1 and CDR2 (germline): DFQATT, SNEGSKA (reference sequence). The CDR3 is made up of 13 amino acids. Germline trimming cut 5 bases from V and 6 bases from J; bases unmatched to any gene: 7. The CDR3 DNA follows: TGCAGTGCTGCGGGACAGGGAGGGGATGGCTACACCTTC. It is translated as CSAAGQGGDGYTF.